A single sample gave rise to the 8 T cell receptor beta chains below, sequenced in a study of cytomegalovirus exposure and HLA in healthy donors. Primers for the PCR totalled 60 Vbeta and 13 Jbeta. Using immunoSEQ multiplex PCR, the repertoire was profiled, and TCRdb retains in-frame clones only, with some absent. The profile shows about 130,000 clones, roughly 10% of them singletons. Sequencing was performed on PBMCs. Receptor source: a woman between 18 and 29 years old in good health and CMV-seropositive.

This clone was counted only a few times. The chain is built from TRBV7-8 and TRBJ1-2; D is possibly TRBD1 (5 bases). In germline, CDR1 is SGHVS, CDR2 FQNEAQ. The CDR3 has 14 residues. V lost 1 base and J 7 bases, leaving 13 bases between the germline ends. The CDR3 loop reads CASSLDGALFGYTF. CDR3 in DNA: TGTGCCAGCAGCTTAGATGGGGCCTTGTTTGGCTACACCTTC.

There are a few counts of this clone. V and J are TRBV7-9 and TRBJ1-1, with D maybe TRBD1 (5 bases). Germline assignment: CDR1 SEHNR and CDR2 FQNEAQ (reference sequence). V was trimmed by 0 bases and J by 7 bases, leaving 9 bases between them. The CDR3 totals 13 residues. The CDR3, as DNA: TGTGCCAGCAGCTTAGCGGGGGGAGGTGAAGCTTTCTTT. This sequence encodes CASSLAGGGEAFF.

V is TRBV30 and J is TRBJ2-1; TRBD2 is a possible D gene (5 bases). This CDR3 has 16 residues. Germline-derived CDR1 and CDR2 are GTSNPN and SVGIG (reference sequence). The V gene lost 0 bases and the J gene lost 15 bases, with 27 bases spanning the gap. The CDR3 is CAWSVLGEHKTLSRFF. CDR3 DNA sequence: TGTGCCTGGAGTGTACTCGGGGAGCATAAGACGCTAAGCCGGTTCTTC.

This clone has more than one count but fewer than ten. This chain connects TRBV6-1 to TRBJ2-3, with 9 bases aligning to TRBD1. V dropped 3 bases and J dropped 10; count of bases not matched to a gene: 11. Germline CDR1 and CDR2: MNHNS and SASEGT. The CDR3 is made up of 15 amino acids. CDR3 sequence (DNA): TGTGCCAGCAGTGACCCCGGGACAGGGATCGGTGCGCAGTATTTT. Its protein is CASSDPGTGIGAQYF.

The V call is TRBV20-1, the J call TRBJ1-4; no definite D call. V dropped 1 base and J dropped 8 bases, with 5 bases sitting between them. CDR3 size: 11 residues. Per the germline V gene, CDR1 is DFQATT and CDR2 is SNEGSKA (reference sequence). The CDR3 DNA sequence: TGCAGTGCTAGAGTTGTAGAAAAACTGTTTTTT. Protein: CSARVVEKLFF.

The rearrangement joins TRBV19 to TRBJ2-1; D ambiguous. CDR1 LNHDA and CDR2 SQIVND come from the germline V gene (reference sequence). This CDR3 contains 12 residues. V was clipped by 6 bases and J by 5 bases, with 8 bases between them. The DNA for the CDR3 is TGTGCCAGTAGAGAGACTCACAATGAGCAGTTCTTC. It specifies CASRETHNEQFF.

This clone was picked up a small number of times. The gene calls are TRBV4-1 and TRBJ2-1; tentatively, D is TRBD2 (5 bases). The CDR3 is 16 amino acids. The germline V gene has CDR1 MGHRA and CDR2 YSYEKL. The ends were cut back, 0 bases at V and 0 bases at J, with 9 bases in the middle. The CDR3 DNA is TGCGCCAGCAGCCAAGACGGGGTTAGCTCCTACAATGAGCAGTTCTTC. This encodes CASSQDGVSSYNEQFF.

The V gene is TRBV6-6, the J gene TRBJ2-4, with 10 bases lining up with TRBD1. The CDR3 sequence is 16 residues long. Germline trimming cut 6 bases from V and 6 bases from J; bases unmatched to any gene: 11. CDR1 is MNHNY and CDR2 is SVGAGI in the germline V gene (reference sequence). The CDR3 coding sequence is TGTGCCAGCAGCCCTCTCCCGGGACAGGGGTTAAACATTCAGTACTTC. Its translation is CASSPLPGQGLNIQYF.